This TCR beta chain emerged from a study of T cell repertoires in cytomegalovirus infection. Study-level background: HLA-B-restricted CMV epitopes that are well studied were used alongside recently identified HLA-C-restricted ones. Findings of the study overall: The ex vivo response was dominated by HLA-C-restricted CMV-specific TCR beta clonotypes. There were carriers of CMV plus the relevant HLA, and cumulative public TCR beta family frequency identified them.

The table lists this clonotype with a count of one. Its antigen is unidentified. Germline lookup yields CDR1 MGHDK and CDR2 SYGVNS. The CDR3 consists of 13 residues. Trimming took off 3 bases at V and 2 bases at J, with 7 bases between the two ends. Each CDR3 protein is one row after TCRdb ran MiXCR on the reads. The repertoire holds 900,000 to 950,000 distinct CDR3 sequences, with roughly a third as singletons. This sequence originates from a human donor in good health (CMV status not recorded). Some clones in this sample may be carry-over from other donors' samples. This chain connects TRBV25-1 to TRBJ1-2; D not resolved. This material consisted of cultured CD8+ T cells from PBMCs, taken from culture after CMV antigen stimulation. Here the CDR3 reads CASSEEGNYGYTF. In DNA, the CDR3 is TGTGCCAGCAGTGAGGAAGGGAACTATGGCTACACCTTC.